This TCR beta chain originates from a study of T cell responses to AZD1222 COVID-19 vaccine. Overall study results and limits: Spike-wide coverage was observed for vaccine-associated CD4 TCRs, with dominant responses at 160-218 and 743-854.

Only in-frame clones appear in the TCRdb table, and some are missing; sequencing was by immunoSEQ multiplex PCR. The table records over 100,000 clones, 70% to 90% of them present only once. Germline CDR1 is MNHEY and CDR2 is SMNVEV (reference sequence). With 5 bases removed from V and 6 bases from J, the gap between germline ends came to 16 bases. The CDR3 is made up of 14 amino acids. This clone was seen just once. As yet, its antigen is unknown. The chain carries TRBV27 and TRBJ1-1; D uncertain. Sequenced material: peripheral blood, taken on day 0 of AZD1222 vaccination. This receptor was identified in an adult in good health. CDR3 sequence: CASSPRTEFSEAFF. In DNA, the CDR3 is TGTGCCAGCAGTCCCCGGACGGAATTCTCTGAAGCTTTCTTT.